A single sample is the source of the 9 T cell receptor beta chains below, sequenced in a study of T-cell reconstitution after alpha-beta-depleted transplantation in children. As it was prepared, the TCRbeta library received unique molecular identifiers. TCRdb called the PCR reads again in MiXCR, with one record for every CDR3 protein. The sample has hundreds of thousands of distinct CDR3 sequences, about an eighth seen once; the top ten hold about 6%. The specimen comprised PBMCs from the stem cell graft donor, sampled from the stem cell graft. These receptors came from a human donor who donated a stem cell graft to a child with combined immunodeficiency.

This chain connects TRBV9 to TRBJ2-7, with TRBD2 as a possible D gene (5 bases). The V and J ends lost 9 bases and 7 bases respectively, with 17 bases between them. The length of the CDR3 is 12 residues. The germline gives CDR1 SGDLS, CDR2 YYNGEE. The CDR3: CAKELEQREQYF. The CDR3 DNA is TGTGCCAAAGAACTAGAGCAACGAGAGCAGTACTTC.

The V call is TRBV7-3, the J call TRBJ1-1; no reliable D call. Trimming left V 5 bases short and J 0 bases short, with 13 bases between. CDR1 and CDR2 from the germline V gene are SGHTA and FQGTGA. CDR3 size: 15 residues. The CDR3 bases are TGTGCCAGCAGCCCTAACGCCCACTTGAACACTGAAGCTTTCTTT. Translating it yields CASSPNAHLNTEAFF.

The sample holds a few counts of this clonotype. Here the CDR3 reads CASSLGQGVPYNEQFF. As DNA, the CDR3 is TGTGCCAGCAGTTTGGGACAGGGGGTCCCCTACAATGAGCAGTTCTTC. This chain uses TRBV12-3 or TRBV12-4 with TRBJ2-1; 11 bases align to TRBD1. Unmatched junction bases numbered 3, after V lost 3 bases and J lost 2 bases. This CDR3 has 16 residues.

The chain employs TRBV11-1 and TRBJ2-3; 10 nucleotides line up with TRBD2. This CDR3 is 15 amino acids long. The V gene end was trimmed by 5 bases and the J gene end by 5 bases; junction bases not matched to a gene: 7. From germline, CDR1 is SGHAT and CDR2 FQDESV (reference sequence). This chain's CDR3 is CASSLSGRNRDTQYF. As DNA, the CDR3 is TGTGCCAGCAGCCTTAGCGGGAGGAATAGAGATACGCAGTATTTT. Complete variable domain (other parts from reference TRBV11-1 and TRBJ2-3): EAEVAQSPRYKITEKSQAVAFWCDPISGHATLYWYRQILGQGPELLVQFQDESVVDDSQLPKDRFSAERLKGVDSTLKIQPAELGDSAMYLCASSLSGRNRDTQYFGPGTRLTVL.

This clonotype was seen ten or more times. CDR3 in amino acids: CSARVGGPETQYF. The CDR3 DNA reads as TGCAGTGCTAGGGTGGGGGGGCCGGAGACCCAGTACTTC. The chain combines TRBV20-1 with TRBJ2-5; possibly TRBD2 for D (7 bases). CDR1 is DFQATT and CDR2 is SNEGSKA in the germline V gene (reference sequence). This CDR3 has 13 amino acids. V lost 3 bases, J lost 5 bases, and 13 bases lay in between.

The CDR3 DNA reads as TGTGCCAGCAGTCCGAGCCAGGACAGGCGAAACTATGGCTACACCTTC. This encodes CASSPSQDRRNYGYTF. The chain links TRBV12-3 or TRBV12-4 to TRBJ1-2; 7 bases agree with TRBD1. V dropped 5 bases and J dropped 2; count of bases not matched to a gene: 11. The CDR3 has 16 residues.

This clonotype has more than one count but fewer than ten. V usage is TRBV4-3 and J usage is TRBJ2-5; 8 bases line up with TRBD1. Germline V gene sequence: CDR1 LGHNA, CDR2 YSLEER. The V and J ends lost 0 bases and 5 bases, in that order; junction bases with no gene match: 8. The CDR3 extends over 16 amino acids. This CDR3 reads CASSQDRQGAGETQYF. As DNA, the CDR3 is TGCGCCAGCAGCCAAGATCGTCAGGGGGCAGGGGAGACCCAGTACTTC.

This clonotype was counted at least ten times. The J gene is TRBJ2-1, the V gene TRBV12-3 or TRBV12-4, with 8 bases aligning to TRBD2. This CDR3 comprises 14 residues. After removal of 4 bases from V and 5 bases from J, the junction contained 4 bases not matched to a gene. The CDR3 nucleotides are TGTGCCAGCAGTTATTTACTAGCGGACAATGAGCAGTTCTTC. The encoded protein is CASSYLLADNEQFF.

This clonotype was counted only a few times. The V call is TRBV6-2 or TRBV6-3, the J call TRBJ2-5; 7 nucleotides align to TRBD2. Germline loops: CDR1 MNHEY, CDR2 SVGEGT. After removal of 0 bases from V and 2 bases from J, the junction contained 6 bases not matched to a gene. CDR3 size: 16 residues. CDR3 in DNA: TGTGCCAGCAGTTACTCTGGTGCTAGCGGACAAGAGACCCAGTACTTC. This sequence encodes CASSYSGASGQETQYF.